This paragraph reports one T cell receptor beta chain. The data originate from a study of OX40 agonist ivuxolimab in advanced cancers. At the level of the study: Partial responses were seen in three patients, one with hepatocellular carcinoma and two with cutaneous melanoma.

The CDR3 covers 16 residues. Germline CDR1 and CDR2: SGHDT and YYEEEE. The ends were cut back, 1 base at V and 10 bases at J, with 21 bases in the middle. The method was immunoSEQ multiplex PCR; TCRdb's version includes in-frame clones alone and lacks a portion of them. The data show 7,000 to 8,500 clones, roughly 80% seen once. The rearrangement links TRBV5-6 to TRBJ2-1; no definite D call. The TCR was taken from an adult with an advanced solid tumor such as melanoma, head and neck, liver or kidney cancer. The source material was CD4+ or CD8+ T cells sorted from blood, sampled in a trial of the OX40 agonist ivuxolimab. CDR3 sequence: CASSLMGSSLVEEQFF. Here the CDR3 DNA reads TGTGCCAGCAGCTTGATGGGATCAAGCCTGGTCGAGGAGCAGTTCTTC.